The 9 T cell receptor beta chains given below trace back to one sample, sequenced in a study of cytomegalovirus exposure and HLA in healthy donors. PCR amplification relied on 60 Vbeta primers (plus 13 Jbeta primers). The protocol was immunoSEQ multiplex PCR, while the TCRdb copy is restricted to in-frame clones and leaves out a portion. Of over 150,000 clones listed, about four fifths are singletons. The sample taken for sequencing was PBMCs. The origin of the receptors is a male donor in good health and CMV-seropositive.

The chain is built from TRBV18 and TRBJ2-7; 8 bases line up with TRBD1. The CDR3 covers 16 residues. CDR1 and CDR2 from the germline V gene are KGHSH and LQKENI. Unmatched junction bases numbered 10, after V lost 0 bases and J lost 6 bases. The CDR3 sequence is CASSPPLGQGAGEQYF. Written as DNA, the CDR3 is TGTGCCAGCTCACCACCGTTAGGGCAGGGGGCAGGCGAGCAGTACTTC. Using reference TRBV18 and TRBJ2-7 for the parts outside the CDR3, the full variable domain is NAGVMQNPRHLVRRRGQEARLRCSPMKGHSHVYWYRQLPEEGLKFMVYLQKENIIDESGMPKERFSAEFPKEGPSILRIQQVVRGDSAAYFCASSPPLGQGAGEQYFGPGTRLTVT.

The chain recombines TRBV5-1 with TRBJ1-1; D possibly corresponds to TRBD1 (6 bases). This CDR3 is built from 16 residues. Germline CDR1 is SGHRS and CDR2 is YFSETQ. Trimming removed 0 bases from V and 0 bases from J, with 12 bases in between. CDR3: CASSLEGGRMNTEAFF. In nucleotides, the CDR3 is TGCGCCAGCAGCTTGGAGGGGGGGCGGATGAACACTGAAGCTTTCTTT.

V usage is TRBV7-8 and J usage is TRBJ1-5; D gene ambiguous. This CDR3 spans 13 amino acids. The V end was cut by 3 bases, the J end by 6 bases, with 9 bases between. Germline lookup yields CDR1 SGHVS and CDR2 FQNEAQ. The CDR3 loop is CASSFSVAQPQHF. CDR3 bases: TGTGCCAGCAGCTTCAGTGTCGCTCAGCCCCAGCATTTT.

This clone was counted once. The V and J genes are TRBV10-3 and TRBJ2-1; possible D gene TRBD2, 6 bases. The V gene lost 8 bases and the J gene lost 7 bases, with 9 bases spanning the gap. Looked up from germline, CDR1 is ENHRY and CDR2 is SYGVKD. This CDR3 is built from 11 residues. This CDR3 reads CAISEGNEQFF. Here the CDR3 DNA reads TGTGCCATCTCGGAGGGGAATGAGCAGTTCTTC.

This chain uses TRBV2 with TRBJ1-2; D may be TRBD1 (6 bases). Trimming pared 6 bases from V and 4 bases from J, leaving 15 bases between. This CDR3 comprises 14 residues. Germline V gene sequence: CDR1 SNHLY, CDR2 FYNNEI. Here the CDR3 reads CASSSGTTIYGYTF. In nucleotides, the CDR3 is TGTGCCAGCAGCTCCGGGACAACGATCTATGGCTACACCTTC.

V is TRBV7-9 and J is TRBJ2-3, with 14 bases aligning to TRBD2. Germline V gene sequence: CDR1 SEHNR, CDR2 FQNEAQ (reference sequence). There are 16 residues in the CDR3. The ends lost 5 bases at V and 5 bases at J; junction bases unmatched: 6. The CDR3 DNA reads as TGTGCCAGCAGCGCCCGACTAGCGGGGGGGGAAGATACGCAGTATTTT. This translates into CASSARLAGGEDTQYF.

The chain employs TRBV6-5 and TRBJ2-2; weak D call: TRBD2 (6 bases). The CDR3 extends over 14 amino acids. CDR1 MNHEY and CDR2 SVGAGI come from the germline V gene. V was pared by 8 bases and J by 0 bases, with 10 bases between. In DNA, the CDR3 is TGTGCCAGCGAGGCGGGGTCGAACACCGGGGAGCTGTTTTTT. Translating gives CASEAGSNTGELFF.

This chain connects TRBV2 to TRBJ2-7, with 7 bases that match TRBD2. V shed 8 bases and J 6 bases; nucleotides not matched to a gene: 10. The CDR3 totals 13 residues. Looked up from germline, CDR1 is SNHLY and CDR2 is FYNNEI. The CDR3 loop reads CASQGLSGGEQYF. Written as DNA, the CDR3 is TGTGCCAGCCAGGGTCTCTCGGGAGGCGAGCAGTACTTC. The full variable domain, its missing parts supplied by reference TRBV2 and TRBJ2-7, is EPEVTQTPSHQVTQMGQEVILRCVPISNHLYFYWYRQILGQKVEFLVSFYNNEISEKSEIFDDQFSVERPDGSNFTLKIRSTKLEDSAMYFCASQGLSGGEQYFGPGTRLTVT.

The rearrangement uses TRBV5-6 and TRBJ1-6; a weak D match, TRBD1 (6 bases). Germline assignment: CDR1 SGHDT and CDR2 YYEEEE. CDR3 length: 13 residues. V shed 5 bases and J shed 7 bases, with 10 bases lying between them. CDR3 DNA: TGTGCCAGCAGATTCGGACAGAATTCACCCCTCCACTTT. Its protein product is CASRFGQNSPLHF.